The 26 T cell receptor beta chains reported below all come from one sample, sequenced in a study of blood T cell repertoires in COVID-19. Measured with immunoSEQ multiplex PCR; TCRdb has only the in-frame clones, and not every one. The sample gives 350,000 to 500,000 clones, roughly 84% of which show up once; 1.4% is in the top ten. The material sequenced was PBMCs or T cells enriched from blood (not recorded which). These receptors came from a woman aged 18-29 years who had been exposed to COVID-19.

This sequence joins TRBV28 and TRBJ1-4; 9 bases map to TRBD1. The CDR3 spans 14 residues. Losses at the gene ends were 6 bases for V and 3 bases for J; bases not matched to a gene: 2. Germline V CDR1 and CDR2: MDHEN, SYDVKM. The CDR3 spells CASRRTGANEKLFF. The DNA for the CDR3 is TGTGCCAGCAGGCGGACAGGGGCTAATGAAAAACTGTTTTTT.

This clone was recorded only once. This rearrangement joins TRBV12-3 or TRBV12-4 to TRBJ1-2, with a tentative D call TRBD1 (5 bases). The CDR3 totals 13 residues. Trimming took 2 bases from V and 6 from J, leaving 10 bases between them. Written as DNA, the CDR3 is TGTGCCAGCAGTTTAAGCCGCAGGGATGGCTACACCTTC. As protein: CASSLSRRDGYTF.

The CDR3, as DNA: TGTGCCAGCAGCTTAGCTAACACTGAAGCTTTCTTT. This codes for CASSLANTEAFF. The gene calls are TRBV13 and TRBJ1-1; no clear D gene. The CDR3 is made up of 12 amino acids. Germline CDR1 and CDR2: PRHDT and FYEKMQ (reference sequence). V lost 1 base, J lost 2 bases, and 2 bases lay in between.

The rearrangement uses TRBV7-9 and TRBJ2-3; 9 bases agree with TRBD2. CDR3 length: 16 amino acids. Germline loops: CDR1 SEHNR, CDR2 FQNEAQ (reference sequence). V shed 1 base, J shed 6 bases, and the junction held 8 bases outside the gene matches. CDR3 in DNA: TGTGCCAGCAGCTTAGGGTCTTCTAGCGGGGATGATACGCAGTATTTT. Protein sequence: CASSLGSSSGDDTQYF.

The DNA for the CDR3 is TGTGCCAGCAGTGCTGACAGGGGTATGTACGAGCAGTACTTC. Translating it yields CASSADRGMYEQYF. The gene calls are TRBV7-6 and TRBJ2-7; 8 bases line up with TRBD1. After removal of 6 bases from V and 4 bases from J, the junction contained 8 bases not matched to a gene. Germline V gene lookup returns CDR1 SGHVS and CDR2 FNYEAQ. The CDR3 loop spans 14 amino acids.

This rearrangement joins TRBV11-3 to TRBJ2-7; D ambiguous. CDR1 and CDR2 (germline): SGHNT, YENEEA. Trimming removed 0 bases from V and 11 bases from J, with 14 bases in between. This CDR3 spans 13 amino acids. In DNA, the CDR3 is TGTGCCAGCAGCTTAGAAGCTCGCGGCGCGAAGTACTTC. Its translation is CASSLEARGAKYF.

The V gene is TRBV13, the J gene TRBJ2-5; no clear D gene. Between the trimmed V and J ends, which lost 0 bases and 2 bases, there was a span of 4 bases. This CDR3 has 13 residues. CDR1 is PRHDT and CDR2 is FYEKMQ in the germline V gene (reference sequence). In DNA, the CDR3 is TGTGCCAGCAGCTTAGGATCACAAGAGACCCAGTACTTC. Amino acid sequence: CASSLGSQETQYF.

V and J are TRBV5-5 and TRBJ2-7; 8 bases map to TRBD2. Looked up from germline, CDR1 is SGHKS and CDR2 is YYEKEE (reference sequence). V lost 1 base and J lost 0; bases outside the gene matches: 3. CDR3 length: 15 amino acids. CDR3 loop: CASSLIGLASYEQYF. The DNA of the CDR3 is TGTGCCAGCAGCTTGATAGGACTAGCCTCCTACGAGCAGTACTTC. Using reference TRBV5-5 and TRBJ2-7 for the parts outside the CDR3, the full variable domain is DAGVTQSPTHLIKTRGQQVTLRCSPISGHKSVSWYQQVLGQGPQFIFQYYEKEERGRGNFPDRFSARQFPNYSSELNVNALLLGDSALYLCASSLIGLASYEQYFGPGTRLTVT.

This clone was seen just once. CDR3 nucleotide sequence: TGTGCCACCAGCAGAGTAACAGGGGTATCCACTGAAGCTTTCTTT. Protein product: CATSRVTGVSTEAFF. The gene calls are TRBV15 and TRBJ1-1; TRBD1 matches at 7 bases. The V gene's germline CDR1 is LNHNV and CDR2 YYDKDF (reference sequence). J was trimmed by 4 bases and V by 1 base; bases with no gene match: 6. CDR3 length: 15 amino acids.

The CDR3 DNA reads TGTGCCAGCAGCAAGCGGACATCCGGACTAGCGGAACCAGATACGCAGTATTTT. As protein: CASSKRTSGLAEPDTQYF. V is TRBV28 and J is TRBJ2-3; 10 bases align to TRBD2. There are 18 residues in the CDR3. Trimming took 6 bases from V and 4 from J; bases not matched to a gene: 16. The germline V gene encodes CDR1 MDHEN and CDR2 SYDVKM.

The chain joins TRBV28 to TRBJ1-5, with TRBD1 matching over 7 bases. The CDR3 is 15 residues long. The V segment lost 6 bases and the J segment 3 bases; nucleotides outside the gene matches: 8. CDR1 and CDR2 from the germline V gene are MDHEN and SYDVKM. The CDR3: CASRITGTDNQPQHF. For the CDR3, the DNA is TGTGCCAGCAGAATAACGGGGACAGACAATCAGCCCCAGCATTTT.

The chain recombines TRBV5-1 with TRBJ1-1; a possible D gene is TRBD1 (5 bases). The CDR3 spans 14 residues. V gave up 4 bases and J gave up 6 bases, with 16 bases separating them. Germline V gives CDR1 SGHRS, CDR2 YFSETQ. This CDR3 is CASSVGGGLPEAFF. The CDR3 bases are TGCGCCAGCAGCGTTGGGGGAGGGTTGCCTGAAGCTTTCTTT.

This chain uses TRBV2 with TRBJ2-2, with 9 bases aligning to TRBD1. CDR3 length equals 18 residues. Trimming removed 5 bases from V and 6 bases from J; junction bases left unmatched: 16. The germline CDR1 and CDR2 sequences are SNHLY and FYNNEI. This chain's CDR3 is CASSLTGGDIKVAGELFF. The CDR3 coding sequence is TGTGCCAGCAGTTTGACAGGGGGGGATATTAAGGTCGCCGGGGAGCTGTTTTTT.

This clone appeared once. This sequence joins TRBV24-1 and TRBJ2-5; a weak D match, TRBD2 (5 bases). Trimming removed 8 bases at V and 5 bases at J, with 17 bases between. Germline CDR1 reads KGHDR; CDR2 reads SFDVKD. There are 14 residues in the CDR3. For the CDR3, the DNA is TGTGCCACCATGAAAACTCGAGGGATGGAGACCCAGTACTTC. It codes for CATMKTRGMETQYF.

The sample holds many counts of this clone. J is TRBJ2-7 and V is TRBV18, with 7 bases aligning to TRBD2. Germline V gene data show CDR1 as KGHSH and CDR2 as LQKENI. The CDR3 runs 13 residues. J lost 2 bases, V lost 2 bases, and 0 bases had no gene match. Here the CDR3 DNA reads TGTGCCAGCTCACCAGCGGGGGCCTACGAGCAGTACTTC. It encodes CASSPAGAYEQYF.

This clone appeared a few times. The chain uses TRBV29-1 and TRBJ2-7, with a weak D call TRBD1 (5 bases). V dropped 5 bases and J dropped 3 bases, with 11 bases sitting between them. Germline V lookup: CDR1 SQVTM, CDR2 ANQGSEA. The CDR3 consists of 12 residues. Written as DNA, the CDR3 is TGCAGCGTTTCCTTAGGGGTCTACGAGCAGTACTTC. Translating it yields CSVSLGVYEQYF.

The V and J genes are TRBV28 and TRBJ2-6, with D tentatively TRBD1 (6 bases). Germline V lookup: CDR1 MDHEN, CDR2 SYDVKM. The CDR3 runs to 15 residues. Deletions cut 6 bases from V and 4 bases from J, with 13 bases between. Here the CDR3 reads CASRGAGYGANVLTF. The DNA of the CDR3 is TGTGCCAGCAGGGGGGCAGGTTACGGGGCCAACGTCCTGACTTTC. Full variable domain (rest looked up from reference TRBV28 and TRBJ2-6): DVKVTQSSRYLVKRTGEKVFLECVQDMDHENMFWYRQDPGLGLRLIYFSYDVKMKEKGDIPEGYSVSREKKERFSLILESASTNQTSMYLCASRGAGYGANVLTFGAGSRLTVL.

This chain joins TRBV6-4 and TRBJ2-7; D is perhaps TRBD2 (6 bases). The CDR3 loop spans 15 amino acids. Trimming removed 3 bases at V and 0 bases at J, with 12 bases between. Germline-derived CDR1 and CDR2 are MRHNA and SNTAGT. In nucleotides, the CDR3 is TGTGCCAGCAGTGAAAGCCTAGCGAGCTCCTACGAGCAGTACTTC. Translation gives CASSESLASSYEQYF.

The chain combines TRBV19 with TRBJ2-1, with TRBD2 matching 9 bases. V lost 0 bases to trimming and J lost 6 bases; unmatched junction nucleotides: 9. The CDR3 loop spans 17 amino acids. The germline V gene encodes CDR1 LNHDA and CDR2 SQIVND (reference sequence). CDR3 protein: CASSIDPRLAGINEQFF. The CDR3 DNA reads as TGTGCCAGTAGTATAGATCCAAGGCTAGCGGGAATCAATGAGCAGTTCTTC.

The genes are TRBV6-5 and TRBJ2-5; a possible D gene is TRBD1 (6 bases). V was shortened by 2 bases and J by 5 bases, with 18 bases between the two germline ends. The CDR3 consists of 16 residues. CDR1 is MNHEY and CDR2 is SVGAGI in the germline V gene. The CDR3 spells CASSYPPSTGHETQYF. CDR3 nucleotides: TGTGCCAGCAGTTACCCTCCATCAACAGGGCACGAGACCCAGTACTTC.

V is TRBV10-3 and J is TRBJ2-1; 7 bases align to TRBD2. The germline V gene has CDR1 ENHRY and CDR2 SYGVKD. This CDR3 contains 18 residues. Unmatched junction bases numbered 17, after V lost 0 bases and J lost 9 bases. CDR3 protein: CAISESWGGTPDSGEQFF. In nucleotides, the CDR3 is TGTGCCATCAGTGAGTCGTGGGGGGGGACCCCCGATAGTGGTGAGCAGTTCTTC.

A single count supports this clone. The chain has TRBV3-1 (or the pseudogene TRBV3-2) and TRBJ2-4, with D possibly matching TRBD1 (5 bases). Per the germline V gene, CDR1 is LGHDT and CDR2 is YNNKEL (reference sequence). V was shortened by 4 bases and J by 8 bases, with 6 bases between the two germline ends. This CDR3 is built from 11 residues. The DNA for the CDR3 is TGTGCCAGCAGCCTCAGGGACATTCAGTACTTC. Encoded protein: CASSLRDIQYF.

Here the CDR3 reads CASSDNLSASTDTQYF. Here the CDR3 DNA reads TGTGCCAGCAGTGATAACCTTAGCGCGAGCACAGATACGCAGTATTTT. The chain combines TRBV6-4 with TRBJ2-3, with a tentative D call TRBD2 (5 bases). This CDR3 has 16 residues. V shed 3 bases and J shed 0 bases, with 13 bases lying between them. CDR1 is MRHNA, CDR2 SNTAGT, per germline.

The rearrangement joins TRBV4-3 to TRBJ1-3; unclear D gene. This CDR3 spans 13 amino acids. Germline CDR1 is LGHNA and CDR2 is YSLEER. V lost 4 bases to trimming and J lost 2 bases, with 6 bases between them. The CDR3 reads CASSPNPGNTIYF. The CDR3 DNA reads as TGCGCCAGCAGCCCTAACCCTGGAAACACCATATATTTT.

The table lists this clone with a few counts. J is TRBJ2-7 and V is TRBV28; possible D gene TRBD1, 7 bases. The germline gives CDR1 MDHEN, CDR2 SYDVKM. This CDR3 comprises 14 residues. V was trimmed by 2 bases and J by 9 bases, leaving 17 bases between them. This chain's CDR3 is CASSLPVIQGGQYF. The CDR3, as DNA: TGTGCCAGCAGTTTACCAGTCATTCAGGGGGGGCAGTACTTC.

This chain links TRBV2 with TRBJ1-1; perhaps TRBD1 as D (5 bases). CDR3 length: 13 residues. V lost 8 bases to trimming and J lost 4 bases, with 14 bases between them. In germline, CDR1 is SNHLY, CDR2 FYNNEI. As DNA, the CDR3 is TGTGCCAGCGGGGAGGGGCCGAGCACTGAAGCTTTCTTT. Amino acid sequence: CASGEGPSTEAFF.